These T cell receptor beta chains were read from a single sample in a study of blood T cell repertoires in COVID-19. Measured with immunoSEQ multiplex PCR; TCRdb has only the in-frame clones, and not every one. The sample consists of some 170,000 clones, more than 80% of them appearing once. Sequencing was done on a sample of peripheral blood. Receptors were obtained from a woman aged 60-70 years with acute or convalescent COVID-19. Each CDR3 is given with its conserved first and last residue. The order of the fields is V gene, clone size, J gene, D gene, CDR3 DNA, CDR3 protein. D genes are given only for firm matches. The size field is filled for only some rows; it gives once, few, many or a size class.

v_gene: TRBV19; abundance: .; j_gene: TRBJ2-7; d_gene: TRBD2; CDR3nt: TGTGCCAGTAGTCGACTAGCGGGAGATTTCGAGCAGTACTTC; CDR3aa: CASSRLAGDFEQYF
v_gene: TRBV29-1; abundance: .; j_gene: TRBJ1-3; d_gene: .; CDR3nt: TGCAGCGCTTCACAGGGATTGGGTAACACCATATATTTT; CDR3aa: CSASQGLGNTIYF
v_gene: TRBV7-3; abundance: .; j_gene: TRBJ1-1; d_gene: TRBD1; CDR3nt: TGTGCCAGCAGTCCAAACAGGGGCGGAACTGAAGCTTTCTTT; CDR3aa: CASSPNRGGTEAFF
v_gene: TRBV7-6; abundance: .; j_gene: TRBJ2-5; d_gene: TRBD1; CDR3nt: TGTGCCAGCAGCTTAGGACAGGGGGCGCGGGAGACCCAGTACTTC; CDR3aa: CASSLGQGARETQYF
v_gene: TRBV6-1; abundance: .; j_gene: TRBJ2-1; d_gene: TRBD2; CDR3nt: TGTGCCAGCAGTGCCCTCTCAGGGGCGGGGGGACCTTACAATGAGCAGTTCTTC; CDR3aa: CASSALSGAGGPYNEQFF
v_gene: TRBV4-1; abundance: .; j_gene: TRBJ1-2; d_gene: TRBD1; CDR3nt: TGCGCCAGCAGCCAAGGGCTGGGACAGGGTAATGGCTACACCTTC; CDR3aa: CASSQGLGQGNGYTF
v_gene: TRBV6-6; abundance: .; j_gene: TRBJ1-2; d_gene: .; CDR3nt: TGTGCCAGCAGTTACTCGAAGCAATATGGCTACACCTTC; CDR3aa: CASSYSKQYGYTF
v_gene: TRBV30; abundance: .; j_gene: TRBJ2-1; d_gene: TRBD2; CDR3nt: TGTGCCTGGAGGGTACTAGCGGGAGGGCCTAGGGAGCAGTTCTTC; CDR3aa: CAWRVLAGGPREQFF
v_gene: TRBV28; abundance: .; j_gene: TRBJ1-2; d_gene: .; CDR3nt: TGTGCCAGCAGGCTGGACAGCCGGGACTATGGCTACACCTTC; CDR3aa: CASRLDSRDYGYTF
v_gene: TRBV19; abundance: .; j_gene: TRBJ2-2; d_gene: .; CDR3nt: TGTGCCAGTAGTACCCTCCAAGGGGTCAACACCGGGGAGCTGTTTTTT; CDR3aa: CASSTLQGVNTGELFF
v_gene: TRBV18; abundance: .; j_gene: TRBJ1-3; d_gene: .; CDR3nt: TGTGCCAGCTCACAGCGGGGAAACACCATATATTTT; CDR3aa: CASSQRGNTIYF
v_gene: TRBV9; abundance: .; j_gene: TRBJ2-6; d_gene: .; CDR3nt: TGTGCCAGCAGCACCGGACTCCATAGCTCTGGGGCCAACGTCCTGACTTTC; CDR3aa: CASSTGLHSSGANVLTF
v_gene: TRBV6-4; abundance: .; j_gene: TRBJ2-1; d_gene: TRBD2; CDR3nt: TGTGCCGGGCCGGGGAAGCGGGAGAGCAATGAGCAGTTCTTC; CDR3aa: CAGPGKRESNEQFF
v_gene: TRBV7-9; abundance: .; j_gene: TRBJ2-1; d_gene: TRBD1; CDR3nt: TGTGCCAGCAGCTTTGCCGGGACAGGTCGCTCCTACAATGAGCAGTTCTTC; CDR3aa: CASSFAGTGRSYNEQFF
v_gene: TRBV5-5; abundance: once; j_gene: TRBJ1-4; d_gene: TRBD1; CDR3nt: TGTGCCAGCAGCTCCCAGGGGGTGAGAGAAAAACTGTTTTTT; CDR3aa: CASSSQGVREKLFF
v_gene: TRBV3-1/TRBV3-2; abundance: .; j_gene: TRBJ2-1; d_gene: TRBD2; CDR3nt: TGTGCCAGCAGCCAAACTAGCGGGAGTGGGAATGAGCAGTTCTTC; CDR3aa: CASSQTSGSGNEQFF
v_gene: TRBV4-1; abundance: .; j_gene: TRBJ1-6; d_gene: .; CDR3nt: TGCGCCAGCAGCCAAGAATGGGCAAACAGGAATTCACCCCTCCACTTT; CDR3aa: CASSQEWANRNSPLHF
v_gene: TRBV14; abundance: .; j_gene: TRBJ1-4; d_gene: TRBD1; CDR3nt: TGTGCCAGCAGCCCTCGACAGGGAAGTTTTAATGAAAAACTGTTTTTT; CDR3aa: CASSPRQGSFNEKLFF
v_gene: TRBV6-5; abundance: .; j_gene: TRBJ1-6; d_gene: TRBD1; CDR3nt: TGTGCCGGTGGTTCAGGACAGGGCTCACCCCTCCACTTT; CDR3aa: CAGGSGQGSPLHF
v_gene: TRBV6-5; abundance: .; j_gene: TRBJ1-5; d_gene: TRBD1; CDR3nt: TGTGCCCACGGACAGGGACGCAATCAGCCCCAGCATTTT; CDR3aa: CAHGQGRNQPQHF
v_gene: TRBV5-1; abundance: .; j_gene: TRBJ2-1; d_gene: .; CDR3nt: TGCGCCAGCAGCCAGTCCAGCTACAATGAGCAGTTCTTC; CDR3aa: CASSQSSYNEQFF
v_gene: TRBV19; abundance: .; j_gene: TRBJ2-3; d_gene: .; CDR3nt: TGTGCCAGTCGCGACGGGAGCGGCACAGATACGCAGTATTTT; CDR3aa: CASRDGSGTDTQYF
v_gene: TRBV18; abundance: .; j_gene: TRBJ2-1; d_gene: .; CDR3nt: TGTGCCAGCTCACCACGGATTTTGAGTGACAGTGATCTCCTCTCCTACAATGAGCAGTTCTTC; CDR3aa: CASSPRILSDSDLLSYNEQFF
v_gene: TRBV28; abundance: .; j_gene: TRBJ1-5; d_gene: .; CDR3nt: TGTGCCAGCAGTCCAGGGAGGCATCAGCCCCAGCATTTT; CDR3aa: CASSPGRHQPQHF
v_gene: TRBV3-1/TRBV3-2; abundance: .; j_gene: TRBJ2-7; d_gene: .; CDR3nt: TGTGCCAGCAGCCAAGCTCCCGAGAAATACGAGCAGTACTTC; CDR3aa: CASSQAPEKYEQYF
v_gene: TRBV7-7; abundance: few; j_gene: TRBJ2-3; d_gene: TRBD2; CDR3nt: TGTGCTAGCAGCCGGACTAGCGGGAGGGAAGATACGCAGTATTTT; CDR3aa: CASSRTSGREDTQYF
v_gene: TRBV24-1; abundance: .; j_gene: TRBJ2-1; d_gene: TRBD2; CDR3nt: TGTGCCACCGGGACTAGCGGGAGGGCCGGGCACAATGAGCAGTTCTTC; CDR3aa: CATGTSGRAGHNEQFF
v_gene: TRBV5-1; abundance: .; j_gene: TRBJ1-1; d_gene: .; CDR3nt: TGCGCCAGCAGCCTCCTCTCCGACACTGAAGCTTTCTTT; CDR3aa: CASSLLSDTEAFF
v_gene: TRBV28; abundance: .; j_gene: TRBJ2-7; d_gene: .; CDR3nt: TGTGCCAGCAGTGGATCGGGACTCTCCTACGAGCAGTACTTC; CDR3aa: CASSGSGLSYEQYF
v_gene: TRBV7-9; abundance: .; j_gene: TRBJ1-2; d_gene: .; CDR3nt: TGTGCCAGCAGCTCAGACAGAAACCTTAACTATGGCTACACCTTC; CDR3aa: CASSSDRNLNYGYTF
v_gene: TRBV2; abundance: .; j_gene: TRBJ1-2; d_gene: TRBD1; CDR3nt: TGTGCCAGCAAAGCTCGGGACAGATTTAACTATGGCTACACCTTC; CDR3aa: CASKARDRFNYGYTF
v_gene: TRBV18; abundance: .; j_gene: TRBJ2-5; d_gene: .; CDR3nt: TGTGCCAGCTCACCAAATAGAGAGACCCAGTACTTC; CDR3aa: CASSPNRETQYF
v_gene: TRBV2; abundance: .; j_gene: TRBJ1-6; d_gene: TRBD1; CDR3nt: TGTGCCAGCAGTGTTGTTCAGTTGGGGACAGCGACCTCACCCCTCCACTTT; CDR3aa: CASSVVQLGTATSPLHF
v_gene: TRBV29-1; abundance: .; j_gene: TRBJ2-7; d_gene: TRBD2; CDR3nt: TGCAGCGTTGAAAGCGGGAGGCCCCAGGGGGAGCAGTACTTC; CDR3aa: CSVESGRPQGEQYF
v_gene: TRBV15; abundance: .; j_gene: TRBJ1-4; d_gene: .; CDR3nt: TGTGCCACCAGCAGCGCAATAGGGGGGGCCCGGGAAAAACTGTTTTTT; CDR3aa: CATSSAIGGAREKLFF
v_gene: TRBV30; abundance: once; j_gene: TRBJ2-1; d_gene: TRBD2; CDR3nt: TGTGCCTGGAGTGTAAGAGCGGGATTCTACAATGAGCAGTTCTTC; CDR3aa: CAWSVRAGFYNEQFF
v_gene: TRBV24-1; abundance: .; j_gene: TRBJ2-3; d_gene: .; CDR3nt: TGTGCCACCAGTGACCCGGGGGCGGGAGATTATATGGATACGCAGTATTTT; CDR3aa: CATSDPGAGDYMDTQYF
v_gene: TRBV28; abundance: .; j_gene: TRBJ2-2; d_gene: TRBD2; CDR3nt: TGTGCCAGCAGTTTGTGGCGGGAGGGCCGGAACACCGGGGAGCTGTTTTTT; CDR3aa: CASSLWREGRNTGELFF
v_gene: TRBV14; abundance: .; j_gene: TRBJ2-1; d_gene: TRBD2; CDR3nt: TGTGCCAGCAGCCAAGGGGGGACGATAGCGGGAGGAGGGAACAATGAGCAGTTCTTC; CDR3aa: CASSQGGTIAGGGNNEQFF
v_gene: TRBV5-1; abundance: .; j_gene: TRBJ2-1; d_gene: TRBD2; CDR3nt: TGCGCCAGCAGCTTAACTAGCGGTAGCTCCTACAATGAGCAGTTCTTC; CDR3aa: CASSLTSGSSYNEQFF
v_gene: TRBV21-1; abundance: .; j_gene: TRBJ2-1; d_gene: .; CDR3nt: TGTGCCAGCAGCAAGGGACTAGCGGGAGTCAATGAGCAGTTCTTC; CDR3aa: CASSKGLAGVNEQFF
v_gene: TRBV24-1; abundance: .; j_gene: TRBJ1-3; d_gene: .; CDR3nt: TGTGCCACCACCTCGAAGGGGTCTGGAAACACCATATATTTT; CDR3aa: CATTSKGSGNTIYF
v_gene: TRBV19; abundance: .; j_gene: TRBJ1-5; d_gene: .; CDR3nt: TGTGCCAGTAGTACCCCCCCAGACAGAGGTCAGCCCCAGCATTTT; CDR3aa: CASSTPPDRGQPQHF
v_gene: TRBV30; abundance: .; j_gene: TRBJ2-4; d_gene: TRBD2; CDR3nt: TGTGCCTGGAGTATAGCGGGAGAGAAAAACATTCAGTACTTC; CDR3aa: CAWSIAGEKNIQYF